These 6 T cell receptor beta chains were sequenced from one sample in a study of shared clonotypes between healthy human individuals. The protocol was immunoSEQ multiplex PCR, while the TCRdb copy is restricted to in-frame clones and leaves out a portion. The table has more than 1,200,000 clones, 98% to 99% seen once. Material for sequencing was naive CD4+ T cells sorted from blood. Subset indicated: CD45RA+ positively selected. The source is a man aged 30-40 years in good health.

Only a few counts were recorded for this clone. Within the sample, other DNA sequences also encode this same CDR3. This chain uses TRBV18 with TRBJ2-7, with 8 bases lining up with TRBD1. J was trimmed by 7 bases and V by 1 base; bases with no gene match: 6. CDR1 and CDR2 from the germline V gene are KGHSH and LQKENI. The CDR3 has 14 residues. CDR3 residues: CASSPLDREGEQYF. Here the CDR3 DNA reads TGTGCCAGCTCACCACTGGACAGGGAAGGAGAGCAGTACTTC.

The CDR3 bases are TGCGCCAGCAGCTCTACAGGGAATGAGCAGTTCTTC. This encodes CASSSTGNEQFF. The chain employs TRBV5-1 and TRBJ2-1; D may be TRBD1 (6 bases). The germline V and J ends were trimmed by 3 bases and 7 bases, with 8 bases remaining between them. The CDR3 has 12 residues. CDR1 is SGHRS and CDR2 is YFSETQ in the germline V gene.

The chain couples TRBV19 to TRBJ2-1; 8 nucleotides align to TRBD2. Trimming at V came to 0 bases and at J to 4 bases, leaving 5 bases not matched to a gene. This CDR3 has 16 residues. Germline CDR1 is LNHDA and CDR2 is SQIVND (reference sequence). For the CDR3, the DNA is TGTGCCAGTAGTATAGATGTCGCGGGAGGTTACAATGAGCAGTTCTTC. It translates to CASSIDVAGGYNEQFF.

The rearrangement links TRBV5-4 to TRBJ1-2; TRBD1 is a possible D gene (6 bases). V gave up 0 bases and J gave up 6 bases, with 9 bases separating them. The CDR3 has 13 residues. Germline values: CDR1 SGHNT, CDR2 YYREEE (reference sequence). The CDR3 DNA reads as TGTGCCAGCAGCTTGGAGGGGGTGAATGGCTACACCTTC. It yields the protein CASSLEGVNGYTF.

This chain connects TRBV6-5 to TRBJ2-3, with 9 bases matching TRBD2. The CDR3 contains 15 residues. V lost 2 bases and J lost 0; bases outside the gene matches: 0. CDR1 is MNHEY and CDR2 is SVGAGI in the germline V gene. The CDR3 DNA follows: TGTGCCAGCAGTTACGCGGGAGGGAGCACAGATACGCAGTATTTT. Translation gives CASSYAGGSTDTQYF.

A note on this clone: Other nucleotide sequences in the sample specify the same CDR3. The chain is built from TRBV29-1 and TRBJ2-3; perhaps D is TRBD1 or TRBD2 (5 bases each). Germline V gene lookup returns CDR1 SQVTM and CDR2 ANQGSEA. The CDR3 length is 12 residues. V was shortened by 6 bases and J by 1 base, with 8 bases between the two germline ends. The CDR3 reads CSVGEGTDTQYF. The CDR3 coding sequence is TGCAGCGTGGGGGAAGGCACAGATACGCAGTATTTT.